This TCR beta chain was identified during a study of T cells after yellow fever vaccination (dated by TCRdb to between 2018 and 2020). Background on the whole study: The SMART-Seq v4 Ultra Low Input RNA kit was used to prepare libraries from fractions with low cell numbers. To track T-cell clones before and after primary and booster YFV17D yellow fever vaccination, bulk TCR alpha and beta repertoires were sequenced longitudinally. Two healthy male donors, one aged 18 to 30 and one aged 30 to 40 years, were included in the cohort. Blood samples were taken at several timepoints before and after primary and secondary immunization, and bulk PBMC replicates and cell subsets were isolated.

This clonotype was seen only a few times. Which antigen it targets is not known. The record has no base qualities; no much larger clone is one base away. The paper as a whole reports these results and caveats: After the booster, most of the clones that had expanded following primary vaccination were detected again (around 97% of CD4 and 80% to 90% of CD8), which suggests that memory was broadly maintained. Compared with the primary T-cell response, the secondary T-cell response was weaker but faster, peaking on day 5 rather than day 15. Because abundant contaminating clonotypes from the bulk population could be contained in FACS-sorted repertoires, computational filtering was required. A small fraction of clonotypes appeared in both the CD4 and CD8 compartments, likely as a result of convergent recombination. The study included only two donors, which limits how far the findings can be generalized.

At the junction V is shortened by 2 bases and J by 6 bases, with 5 bases in between. CDR1 and CDR2 were assigned from the germline V gene as KGHSH and LQKENI. The CDR3 sequence holds 11 residues, the cysteine and phenylalanine included. The only DNA kept is the CDR3, 33 bases in frame from the first base. Explained via the paper, the treatment or condition label denotes: live attenuated yellow fever vaccine strain. PBMCs were isolated from peripheral blood using a standard Ficoll-Paque protocol. Dynabeads CD4 and CD8 positive selection kits were used to isolate CD4 and CD8 T-cell fractions. RNA was extracted with TriZol from bulk PBMCs, CD4 and CD8 fractions, and dextramer-positive and dextramer-negative fractions. Synthesis of TCR cDNA relied on 5'RACE template switching, a step that introduced a universal primer site along with unique molecular identifiers. Priming for cDNA synthesis came from both the TCR alpha and TCR beta constant segments. Two PCR steps were used to amplify libraries, with sample barcodes and sequencing adapters being added in the second step. Sequencing of libraries was performed on Illumina HiSeq 2500 (2x100 bp) or NovaSeq (2x150 bp). In the original analysis: Demultiplexing of reads and collapsing into UMI consensus sequences were performed with MIGEC, and V(D)J alignment was carried out with MiXCR. Clonotypes responding to the vaccine were identified with edgeR on replicate PBMC samples, with the criteria of FDR below 0.01 and a log2 fold change above 5 up to day 15. Bulk clonotypes were assigned CD4 or CD8 identity according to which sequenced CD4 or CD8 repertoire held them at higher abundance. TCRdb reworked the public reads: Q25 trimming with fastp, MiXCR clone assembly, productive beta chains retained. Every entry covers one CDR3 protein and lists the most common genes and DNA from its rows. In this record, the V and J calls reflect TCRdb's handling and not the investigators' own analysis. This sample lists 200,000 to 300,000 distinct CDR3 sequences; more than 6.5% were detected once. The ten largest clonotypes hold 1% to 1.2% of the sample.

The starting material was CD4+ T cells sorted from PBMCs, obtained on the day of the yellow fever booster vaccination. The sequence was collected from a man aged 30 to 39 who received the YFV17D yellow fever vaccine. The chain uses TRBV18 and TRBJ2-7, with the D gene too uncertain to name. CDR3 reads: CASSPGSEQYF. The DNA reads TGTGCCAGCTCACCAGGGTCCGAGCAGTACTTC.